Listed below are T cell receptor beta chains from one sample, sequenced in a study of blood T cell repertoires in COVID-19. Sequencing used immunoSEQ multiplex PCR; TCRdb keeps in-frame clones, though not all of them. Of 140,000 or so clones in the sample, roughly 85% are singletons; the top ten hold around 2.9%. Material for sequencing was peripheral blood. Receptors originate from a man aged 50-59 years with acute or convalescent COVID-19. Each CDR3 is given without its conserved first and last residue. Each record gives: D gene, J gene, V gene, CDR3 protein. D genes are given only for firm matches.

D: TRBD1; J: TRBJ1-2; V: TRBV6-5; CDR3: ASSYKTGGGNYGYT
D: -; J: TRBJ2-7; V: TRBV30; CDR3: AWSVQGGGSEQY
D: -; J: TRBJ1-1; V: TRBV12-2; CDR3: ASRLAETGESSTEAF
D: TRBD1; J: TRBJ1-1; V: TRBV3-1/TRBV3-2; CDR3: ASSQRDGQGAF
D: TRBD1; J: TRBJ2-7; V: TRBV19; CDR3: ASSIGTGIPIEQY
D: -; J: TRBJ1-2; V: TRBV4-2; CDR3: ASSQEGRVGGYT
D: TRBD2; J: TRBJ2-2; V: TRBV9; CDR3: ASSGVSRGGTGELF
D: -; J: TRBJ1-2; V: TRBV3-1/TRBV3-2; CDR3: ASSQDPDYGYT
D: -; J: TRBJ1-5; V: TRBV15; CDR3: ATSRDISGQPQH
D: TRBD1; J: TRBJ1-1; V: TRBV27; CDR3: ASGPTGAVF
D: -; J: TRBJ2-1; V: TRBV11-3; CDR3: ASSHSGGENEQF
D: -; J: TRBJ2-3; V: TRBV7-3; CDR3: ASSLSPTSFSDTQY
D: -; J: TRBJ2-1; V: TRBV29-1; CDR3: SVHTPWNEQF
D: -; J: TRBJ1-2; V: TRBV29-1; CDR3: SVEIWTALYGYT
D: -; J: TRBJ1-4; V: TRBV18; CDR3: ASSPLTFEKLF
D: TRBD1; J: TRBJ2-7; V: TRBV18; CDR3: ASSRSTGEQYEQY
D: -; J: TRBJ2-3; V: TRBV7-6; CDR3: ASSLTGGTDTQY
D: TRBD1; J: TRBJ2-4; V: TRBV6-5; CDR3: ASSPGQDLSLGW
D: TRBD1; J: TRBJ2-6; V: TRBV25-1; CDR3: ASSGGTGAPSGANVLT
D: TRBD1; J: TRBJ2-7; V: TRBV28; CDR3: ASSLNPGTASYEQY
D: TRBD2; J: TRBJ2-7; V: TRBV19; CDR3: ASSRKTSTHEQY
D: -; J: TRBJ1-2; V: TRBV14; CDR3: ASSPARAGGYT
D: -; J: TRBJ1-1; V: TRBV19; CDR3: ASSTKPQGVNTEAF
D: -; J: TRBJ2-3; V: TRBV2; CDR3: ASSENRADTQY
D: -; J: TRBJ1-5; V: TRBV18; CDR3: ASSPTQTNQPQH
D: -; J: TRBJ2-7; V: TRBV14; CDR3: ASSRILSGGQY
D: -; J: TRBJ2-1; V: TRBV2; CDR3: ASSDKGWDEQF
D: -; J: TRBJ2-2; V: TRBV12-5; CDR3: ASRVARNTGELF
D: -; J: TRBJ2-1; V: TRBV30; CDR3: AWSVGDEQF
D: -; J: TRBJ2-3; V: TRBV11-2; CDR3: ASSLDPTDTQY
D: -; J: TRBJ1-4; V: TRBV4-2; CDR3: ASSPSAIWGTEKLF
D: TRBD1; J: TRBJ1-3; V: TRBV19; CDR3: ASSPPPGTGSISGNTIY
D: -; J: TRBJ2-1; V: TRBV9; CDR3: ASSPPYSYNEQF
D: -; J: TRBJ1-2; V: TRBV4-1; CDR3: ASSQDPIRHYGYT
D: -; J: TRBJ2-7; V: TRBV18; CDR3: ASSPNRAPYEQY
D: TRBD1; J: TRBJ2-1; V: TRBV6-5; CDR3: ASSTGGWGNEQF
D: TRBD1; J: TRBJ1-1; V: TRBV27; CDR3: ASSDRRQGWNTEAF
D: -; J: TRBJ2-1; V: TRBV18; CDR3: ASSQVEYGEQF
D: TRBD2; J: TRBJ2-5; V: TRBV3-1/TRBV3-2; CDR3: ASSRTSGMETQY
D: -; J: TRBJ1-4; V: TRBV7-9; CDR3: ASSFEVSVKKLF
D: TRBD2; J: TRBJ2-4; V: TRBV15; CDR3: ATSRVSGGTSHIQY
D: -; J: TRBJ2-7; V: TRBV19; CDR3: ASSVGMRNEQY
D: -; J: TRBJ2-2; V: TRBV9; CDR3: ASSVEGYARGLF
D: -; J: TRBJ1-1; V: TRBV5-1; CDR3: ASRVGRVMNTEAF
D: -; J: TRBJ2-5; V: TRBV6-6; CDR3: ASSYMGAGETQY
D: -; J: TRBJ2-7; V: TRBV3-1/TRBV3-2; CDR3: ASSQAGRWEQY
D: -; J: TRBJ1-1; V: TRBV29-1; CDR3: SVKRLNTEAF
D: -; J: TRBJ1-2; V: TRBV5-1; CDR3: ASSSELSSNYGYT
D: -; J: TRBJ2-2; V: TRBV5-6; CDR3: ASSFRTALTGELF
D: -; J: TRBJ2-1; V: TRBV5-1; CDR3: ASSSTGTVNEQF